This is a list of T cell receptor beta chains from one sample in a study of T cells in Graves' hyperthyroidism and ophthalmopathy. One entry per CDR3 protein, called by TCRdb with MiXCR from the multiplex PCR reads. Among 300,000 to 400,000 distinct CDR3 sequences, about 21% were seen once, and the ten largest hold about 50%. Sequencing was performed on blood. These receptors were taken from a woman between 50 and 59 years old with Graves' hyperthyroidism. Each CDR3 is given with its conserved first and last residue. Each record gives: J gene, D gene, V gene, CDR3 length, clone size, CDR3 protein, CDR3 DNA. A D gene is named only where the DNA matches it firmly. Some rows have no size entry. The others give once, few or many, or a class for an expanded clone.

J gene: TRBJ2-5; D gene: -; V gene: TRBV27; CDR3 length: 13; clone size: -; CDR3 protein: CASSFDMGETQYF; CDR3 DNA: TGTGCCAGCAGTTTTGATATGGGAGAGACCCAGTACTTC
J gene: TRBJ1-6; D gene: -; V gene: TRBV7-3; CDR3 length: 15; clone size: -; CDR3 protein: CASSLGWDLESPLHF; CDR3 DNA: TGTGCCAGCAGCTTAGGTTGGGACTTAGAGTCACCCCTCCACTTT
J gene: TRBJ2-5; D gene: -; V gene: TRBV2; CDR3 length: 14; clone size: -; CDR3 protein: CASRGRGRKETQYF; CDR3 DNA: TGTGCCAGCCGAGGGCGAGGGCGGAAAGAGACCCAGTACTTC
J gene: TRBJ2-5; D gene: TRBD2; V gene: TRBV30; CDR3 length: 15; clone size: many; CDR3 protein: CAWSVSSGSLETQYF; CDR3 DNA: TGTGCCTGGAGTGTGTCTAGCGGGAGTCTAGAGACCCAGTACTTC
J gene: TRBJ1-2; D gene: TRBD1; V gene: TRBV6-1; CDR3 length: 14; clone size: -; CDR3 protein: CASSLPRQGFGYTF; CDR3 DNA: TGTGCCAGCAGTCTTCCGAGACAGGGTTTTGGCTACACCTTC
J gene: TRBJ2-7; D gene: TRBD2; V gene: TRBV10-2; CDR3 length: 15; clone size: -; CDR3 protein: CASSAGTSGLYEQYF; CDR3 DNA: TGCGCCAGCAGTGCGGGGACTAGCGGCCTTTACGAGCAGTACTTC
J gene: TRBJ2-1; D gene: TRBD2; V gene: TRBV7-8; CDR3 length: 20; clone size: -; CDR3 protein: CASSPKGLAGDRGSYNEQFF; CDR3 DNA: TGTGCCAGCAGCCCCAAGGGACTAGCGGGAGACCGCGGCTCCTACAATGAGCAGTTCTTC
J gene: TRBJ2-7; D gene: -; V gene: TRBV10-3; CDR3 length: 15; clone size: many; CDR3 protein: CAINSRVAGLNEQYF; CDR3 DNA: TGTGCCATCAATTCCCGGGTGGCAGGGCTCAACGAGCAGTACTTC
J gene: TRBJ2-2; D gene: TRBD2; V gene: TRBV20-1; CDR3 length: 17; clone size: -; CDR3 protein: CSARDLLAGGHTGELFF; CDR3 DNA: TGCAGTGCTAGAGATCTATTAGCGGGAGGGCACACCGGGGAGCTGTTTTTT
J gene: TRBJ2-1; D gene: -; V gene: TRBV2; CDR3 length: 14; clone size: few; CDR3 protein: CASRVEGSYNEQFF; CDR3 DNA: TGTGCCAGCAGGGTTGAGGGCTCCTACAATGAGCAGTTCTTC
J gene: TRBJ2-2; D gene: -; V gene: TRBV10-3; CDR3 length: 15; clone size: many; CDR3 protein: CAISVVHPNTGELFF; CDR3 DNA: TGTGCCATCAGTGTGGTACATCCGAACACCGGGGAGCTGTTTTTT
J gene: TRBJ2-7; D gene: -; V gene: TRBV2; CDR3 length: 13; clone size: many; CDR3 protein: CASSETALYEQYF; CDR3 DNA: TGTGCCAGCAGTGAAACTGCCCTATACGAGCAGTACTTC
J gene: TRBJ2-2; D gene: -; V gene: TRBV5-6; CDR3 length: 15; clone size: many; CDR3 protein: CASSWGGGDAGELFF; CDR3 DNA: TGTGCCAGCAGCTGGGGAGGGGGGGACGCCGGGGAGCTGTTTTTT
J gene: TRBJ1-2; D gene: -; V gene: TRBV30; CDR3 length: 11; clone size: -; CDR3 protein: CAWSVGYGYTF; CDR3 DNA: TGTGCCTGGAGTGTGGGATATGGCTACACCTTC
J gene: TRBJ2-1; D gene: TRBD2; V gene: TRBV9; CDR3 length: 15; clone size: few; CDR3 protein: CASSVVASGDNEQFF; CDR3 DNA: TGTGCCAGCAGCGTAGTGGCTAGCGGGGACAATGAGCAGTTCTTC
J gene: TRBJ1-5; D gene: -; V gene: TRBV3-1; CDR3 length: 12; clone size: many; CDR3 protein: CASSQGDQPQHF; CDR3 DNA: TGTGCCAGCAGCCAGGGGGATCAGCCCCAGCATTTT
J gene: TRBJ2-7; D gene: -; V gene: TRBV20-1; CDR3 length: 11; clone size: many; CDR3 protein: CSASRTYEQYF; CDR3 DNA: TGCAGTGCCTCCCGGACCTACGAGCAGTACTTC
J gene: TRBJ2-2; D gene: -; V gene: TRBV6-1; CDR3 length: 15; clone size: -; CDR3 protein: CASRLGTANTGELFF; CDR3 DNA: TGTGCCAGCAGGCTGGGGACTGCGAACACCGGGGAGCTGTTTTTT
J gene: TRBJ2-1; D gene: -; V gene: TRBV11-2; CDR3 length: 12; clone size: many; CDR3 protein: CAAGSSYNEQFF; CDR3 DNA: TGTGCCGCAGGGAGCTCCTACAATGAGCAGTTCTTC
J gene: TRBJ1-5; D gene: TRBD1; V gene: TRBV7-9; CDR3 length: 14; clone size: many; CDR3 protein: CASSLAGGYQPQHF; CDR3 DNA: TGTGCCAGCAGCTTGGCAGGGGGCTATCAGCCCCAGCATTTT
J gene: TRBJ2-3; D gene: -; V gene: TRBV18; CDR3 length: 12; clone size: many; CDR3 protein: CASSDRTDTQYF; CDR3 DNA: TGTGCCAGCTCAGATCGTACAGATACGCAGTATTTT
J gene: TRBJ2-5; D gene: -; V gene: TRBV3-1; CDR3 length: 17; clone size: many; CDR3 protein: CASSQGGTEGIRATQYF; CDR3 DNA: TGTGCCAGCAGCCAAGGTGGGACGGAGGGAATAAGGGCGACCCAGTACTTC
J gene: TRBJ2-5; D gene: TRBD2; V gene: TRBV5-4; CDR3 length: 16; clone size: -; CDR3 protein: CASRDGLAGAGKTQYF; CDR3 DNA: TGTGCCAGCAGGGACGGACTAGCGGGAGCTGGGAAGACCCAGTACTTC
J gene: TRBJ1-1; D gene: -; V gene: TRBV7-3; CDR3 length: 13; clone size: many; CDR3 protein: CASSLQENTEAFF; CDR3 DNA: TGTGCCAGCAGCTTACAGGAGAACACTGAAGCTTTCTTT
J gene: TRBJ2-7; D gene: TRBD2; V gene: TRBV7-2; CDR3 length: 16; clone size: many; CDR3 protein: CASSRESSSGTYEQYF; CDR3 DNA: TGTGCCAGCAGTCGCGAATCCTCTAGCGGGACCTACGAGCAGTACTTC
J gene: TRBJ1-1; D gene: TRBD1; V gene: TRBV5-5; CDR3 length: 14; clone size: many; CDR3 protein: CASSPRQGITEAFF; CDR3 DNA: TGTGCCAGCAGCCCTCGACAGGGAATCACTGAAGCTTTCTTT
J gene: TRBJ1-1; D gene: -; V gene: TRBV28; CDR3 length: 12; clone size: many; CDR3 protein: CASLGGDTEAFF; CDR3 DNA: TGTGCCAGCTTAGGGGGGGACACTGAAGCTTTCTTT